Each of the 11 T cell receptor beta chains below was sequenced from the same sample in a study of cytomegalovirus exposure and HLA in healthy donors. The table came from immunoSEQ multiplex PCR; TCRdb's copy has only in-frame clones and leaves some out. The top ten clones hold 0.7% to 0.85% of a sample with fewer than 400,000 clones, roughly 90% of them seen once. Material for sequencing was PBMCs. All receptors come from a young woman in good health and CMV-seronegative.

The chain carries TRBV2 and TRBJ1-5, with 10 bases identical to TRBD1. Germline-derived CDR1 and CDR2 are SNHLY and FYNNEI. J lost 6 bases, V lost 3 bases, and 8 bases had no gene match. The CDR3 has 16 residues. The CDR3 nucleotides read TGTGCCAGCAGTGAGGGTGACAGGGGGCCGCGTCAGCCCCAGCATTTT. This encodes CASSEGDRGPRQPQHF.

The gene calls are TRBV7-9 and TRBJ2-3; the D is unclear. The ends were cut back, 10 bases at V and 2 bases at J, with 10 bases in the middle. Germline V gene lookup returns CDR1 SEHNR and CDR2 FQNEAQ (reference sequence). The CDR3 has 12 amino acids. This CDR3 is CATERVTDTQYF. CDR3 coding DNA: TGTGCCACCGAACGGGTCACAGATACGCAGTATTTT. Drawing the rest from reference TRBV7-9 and TRBJ2-3, the complete variable domain is DTGVSQNPRHKITKRGQNVTFRCDPISEHNRLYWYRQTLGQGPEFLTYFQNEAQLEKSRLLSDRFSAERPKGSFSTLEIQRTEQGDSAMYLCATERVTDTQYFGPGTRLTVL.

This clone was counted between two and nine times. The chain uses TRBV2 and TRBJ2-7, with 7 positions matching TRBD2. Germline CDR1 and CDR2: SNHLY and FYNNEI. Trimming removed 7 bases from V and 0 bases from J; junction bases left unmatched: 9. CDR3 length equals 15 residues. The CDR3 sequence: CASTPRGGLSYEQYF. CDR3 bases: TGTGCCAGCACCCCCCGGGGAGGGCTCTCCTACGAGCAGTACTTC.

The rearrangement uses TRBV1 and TRBJ1-2; the D call TRBD1 from the table was never checked on the DNA. TRBV1 is termed a pseudogene. There are 17 residues in the CDR3. The CDR3 nucleotides are TGCACCAGCAGCCAAGAACAGCCCCGGCCAGCTAACTATGGCTACACCTTC. Translation gives CTSSQEQPRPANYGYTF.

This chain joins TRBV27 and TRBJ1-4; D uncertain. The V and J ends lost 2 bases and 8 bases respectively, with 12 bases between them. The CDR3 has 14 residues. The germline gives CDR1 MNHEY, CDR2 SMNVEV (reference sequence). The CDR3 DNA reads TGTGCCAGCAGTTTAACAGAGTCGACCGAAAAACTGTTTTTT. As protein: CASSLTESTEKLFF.

The genes are TRBV5-1 and TRBJ2-2, with no clear D. Germline CDR1 and CDR2: SGHRS and YFSETQ. V dropped 4 bases and J dropped 1 base, with 2 bases sitting between them. The CDR3 extends over 12 amino acids. The CDR3, as DNA: TGCGCCAGCAGCCTGAACACCGGGGAGCTGTTTTTT. Protein sequence: CASSLNTGELFF.

J is TRBJ1-1 and V is TRBV27; 9 bases align to TRBD1. The CDR3 consists of 16 residues. V trimming: 4 bases; J trimming: 1 base; junction bases outside the gene matches: 7. CDR1 is MNHEY, CDR2 SMNVEV, per germline (reference sequence). The CDR3 nucleotides read TGTGCCAGCAGTTGGGCCGGGGACAGGGAGAACACTGAAGCTTTCTTT. It yields the protein CASSWAGDRENTEAFF.

The rearrangement uses TRBV2 and TRBJ1-5, with D uncertain. There are 15 residues in the CDR3. The V gene lost 2 bases and the J gene lost 0 bases, with 8 bases spanning the gap. The germline V gene encodes CDR1 SNHLY and CDR2 FYNNEI. In DNA, the CDR3 is TGTGCCAGCAGTGAACTCCACAGTAGCAATCAGCCCCAGCATTTT. Protein product: CASSELHSSNQPQHF.

V is TRBV10-3 and J is TRBJ1-1, with TRBD1 as a possible D gene (6 bases). The CDR3 consists of 13 residues. In germline, CDR1 is ENHRY, CDR2 SYGVKD. Trimming shortened V by 9 bases and J by 5 bases, and 16 bases separated the two germline ends. The CDR3 DNA follows: TGTGCCATATCGACAGGTCTAGGTACTGAAGCTTTCTTT. Its translation: CAISTGLGTEAFF.

The genes are TRBV4-3 and TRBJ1-1, with 7 bases fitting TRBD1. CDR3 length: 14 residues. CDR1 is LGHNA, CDR2 YSLEER, per germline. V lost 4 bases to trimming and J lost 2 bases; unmatched junction nucleotides: 4. The CDR3: CASSLTGTNTEAFF. DNA for the CDR3: TGCGCCAGCAGCCTGACAGGGACAAACACTGAAGCTTTCTTT.

The chain joins TRBV7-6 to TRBJ1-1; D remains unclear. The V gene lost 5 bases and the J gene lost 4 bases, with 14 bases spanning the gap. The germline gives CDR1 SGHVS, CDR2 FNYEAQ. CDR3 length: 14 amino acids. The CDR3 DNA is TGTGCCAGCAGCCCTCCGATTCACGGCACTGAAGCTTTCTTT. Protein: CASSPPIHGTEAFF.